The 30 T cell receptor beta chains reported below all come from one sample, sequenced in a study of T cells in Graves' hyperthyroidism and ophthalmopathy (dated by TCRdb to about 2019). Libraries came from multiplex PCR. Sequencing relied on an Illumina HiSeq 2000. TCR beta CDR3 regions were amplified from RNA transcripts. The first round of RT-PCR for the TCR CDR3 was performed with the HTBI primer set and the Qiagen OneStep RT-PCR kit. The raw public reads went through TCRdb reprocessing: fastp at Q25, MiXCR clone calling, in-frame beta chains kept. Each entry is one CDR3 protein sequence, shown with its most common DNA and genes. The sample yields some 570,000 distinct CDR3 sequences; around 14% were counted once. Approximately 6.4% of the sample belongs to the ten largest clones. The sequenced sample consisted of blood. The receptor source for this set is a woman aged 18-30 years with Graves' ophthalmopathy.

This clonotype was seen many times. The rearrangement joins TRBV9 to TRBJ2-7, with 9 bases fitting TRBD1. CDR3 length: 15 amino acids. The V gene's germline CDR1 is SGDLS and CDR2 YYNGEE. With V trimmed by 0 bases and J by 3 bases, 4 bases remained unmatched. The DNA for the CDR3 is TGTGCCAGCAGCGTAGGAGACAGGGGGAACTACGAGCAGTACTTC. It codes for CASSVGDRGNYEQYF.

This clonotype was recorded at least ten times. V gene TRBV11-3 combines with J gene TRBJ2-1; 7 bases are shared with TRBD1. V shed 4 bases and J 4 bases; nucleotides not matched to a gene: 13. Germline assignment: CDR1 SGHNT and CDR2 YENEEA. The CDR3 length is 17 residues. The CDR3 nucleotides are TGTGCCAGCAGCTACTTATTCCAGCAGGGGGTATACAATGAGCAGTTCTTC. Translation: CASSYLFQQGVYNEQFF.

In DNA form, the CDR3 reads TGTGCCAGCAGCCAAGAGGGGACTTGGCGGGGCACAGATACGCAGTATTTT. This gives the protein CASSQEGTWRGTDTQYF. The rearrangement uses TRBV4-2 and TRBJ2-3; possibly TRBD2 for D (6 bases). CDR3 length: 17 residues. The V gene lost 0 bases and the J gene lost 1 base, with 14 bases spanning the gap. Germline loops: CDR1 LGHNA, CDR2 YNFKEQ.

This CDR3 is CASMGTAGDRSYEQYF. The CDR3 coding sequence is TGTGCCAGCATGGGGACAGCGGGGGACCGCTCCTACGAGCAGTACTTC. The chain carries TRBV28 and TRBJ2-7; D possibly corresponds to TRBD2 (8 bases). Trimming left V 7 bases short and J 0 bases short, with 19 bases between. The CDR3 spans 16 residues. Germline values: CDR1 MDHEN, CDR2 SYDVKM. Using reference TRBV28 and TRBJ2-7 for the parts outside the CDR3, the full variable domain is DVKVTQSSRYLVKRTGEKVFLECVQDMDHENMFWYRQDPGLGLRLIYFSYDVKMKEKGDIPEGYSVSREKKERFSLILESASTNQTSMYLCASMGTAGDRSYEQYFGPGTRLTVT.

The chain joins TRBV24-1 to TRBJ2-1, with D tentatively TRBD2 (5 bases). CDR3 length: 14 amino acids. The V gene lost 4 bases and the J gene lost 0 bases, with 6 bases spanning the gap. Germline V gene sequence: CDR1 KGHDR, CDR2 SFDVKD. CDR3 loop: CATSDRDSYNEQFF. The CDR3, as DNA: TGTGCCACCAGTGACCGGGACTCCTACAATGAGCAGTTCTTC.

This clonotype was observed many times. The chain links TRBV12-3 or TRBV12-4 to TRBJ2-7; D is unclear. Between the trimmed V and J ends, which lost 8 bases and 5 bases, there was a span of 16 bases. CDR3 size: 13 residues. CDR3 DNA: TGTGCCAGCGGCCAGCCCCACTTCAACGAGCAGTACTTC. Its protein product is CASGQPHFNEQYF.

Ten or more counts support this clonotype. The chain uses TRBV5-1 and TRBJ2-1; TRBD2 might be the D (5 bases). The CDR3 loop spans 14 amino acids. Germline values: CDR1 SGHRS, CDR2 YFSETQ. Trimming stripped 1 base from V and 8 bases from J, with 13 bases between. The CDR3 coding sequence is TGCGCCAGCAGCTTGCTGGCTAGCCCCCATGAGCAGTTCTTC. Encoded protein: CASSLLASPHEQFF.

The table lists this clonotype with a few counts. V gene TRBV4-1 combines with J gene TRBJ2-4; 12 bases are a match to TRBD2. The CDR3 covers 15 residues. Germline V lookup: CDR1 MGHRA, CDR2 YSYEKL. V shed 0 bases, J shed 9 bases, and the junction held 3 bases outside the gene matches. The CDR3 here is CASSQETSGGGIQYF. In DNA, the CDR3 is TGCGCCAGCAGCCAAGAGACTAGCGGGGGCGGCATTCAGTACTTC.

This clonotype appeared a few times. This sequence joins TRBV5-1 and TRBJ2-2; maybe TRBD1 (5 bases). Germline V lookup: CDR1 SGHRS, CDR2 YFSETQ. The V end lost 4 bases, the J end lost 6 bases, and 16 bases lay between the germline ends. The CDR3 length is 15 residues. CDR3 sequence: CASSLMSQGSGELFF. As DNA, the CDR3 is TGCGCCAGCAGCCTCATGTCCCAGGGTTCCGGGGAGCTGTTTTTT.

The chain uses TRBV29-1 and TRBJ1-1; D is uncertain. The CDR3 is 11 residues long. The germline CDR1 and CDR2 sequences are SQVTM and ANQGSEA. The ends were cut back, 1 base at V and 6 bases at J, with 6 bases in the middle. The CDR3: CSVEGYAEAFF. Written as DNA, the CDR3 is TGCAGCGTTGAAGGGTACGCTGAAGCTTTCTTT.

This clonotype was recorded at least ten times. CDR3 DNA sequence: TGTGCCAGCAGTCCGGGACAGGCGGGTGGCTACACCTTC. It specifies CASSPGQAGGYTF. The rearrangement joins TRBV7-9 to TRBJ1-2; TRBD1 matches 8 bases. With 6 bases clipped from V and 7 bases from J, the junction kept 7 bases outside the gene matches. Germline V CDR1 and CDR2: SEHNR, FQNEAQ (reference sequence). This CDR3 is built from 13 residues.

This clonotype has at least ten counts. The rearrangement uses TRBV24-1 and TRBJ2-7; TRBD1 matches 9 bases. V was clipped by 7 bases and J by 5 bases; unmatched bases: 8. This CDR3 has 14 amino acids. CDR1 and CDR2 (germline): KGHDR, SFDVKD. The CDR3 loop reads CATSGTGLRHEQYF. Written as DNA, the CDR3 is TGTGCCACCAGCGGGACAGGGTTGCGCCACGAGCAGTACTTC.

Ten or more counts support this clonotype. The chain employs TRBV11-2 and TRBJ1-4, with D perhaps TRBD1 (6 bases). Germline-derived CDR1 and CDR2 are SGHAT and FQNNGV. The CDR3 totals 14 residues. The V gene lost 6 bases and the J gene lost 11 bases, with 19 bases spanning the gap. CDR3 region: CASRGARQPMKLFF. The CDR3 coding sequence is TGTGCCAGCAGGGGGGCGAGGCAGCCCATGAAACTGTTTTTT.

The rearrangement links TRBV2 to TRBJ2-1; TRBD2 aligns across 12 bases. The V gene's germline CDR1 is SNHLY and CDR2 FYNNEI. The junction had 6 bases not matched to a gene; V was cut back by 6 bases and J by 3 bases. This CDR3 has 16 residues. Here the CDR3 DNA reads TGTGCCAGCAGGGAGAGACTAGCGGGAGTCTACAATGAGCAGTTCTTC. This gives the protein CASRERLAGVYNEQFF.

In its sample, this clonotype was seen a few times. The chain employs TRBV9 and TRBJ1-4; no reliable D call. CDR1 and CDR2 (germline): SGDLS, YYNGEE. Trimming removed 0 bases at V and 4 bases at J, with 13 bases between. This CDR3 contains 16 residues. As DNA, the CDR3 is TGTGCCAGCAGCGTAGCCCTCGATTGGGGTAATGAAAAACTGTTTTTT. As protein: CASSVALDWGNEKLFF.

V usage is TRBV4-3 and J usage is TRBJ1-5, with D possibly matching TRBD1 (5 bases). Trimming took off 0 bases at V and 0 bases at J, with 15 bases between the two ends. The CDR3 runs to 18 residues. Germline V gene lookup returns CDR1 LGHNA and CDR2 YSLEER. CDR3 residues: CASSQERQMGDSNQPQHF. The CDR3, as DNA: TGCGCCAGCAGCCAAGAGCGACAAATGGGGGATAGCAATCAGCCCCAGCATTTT.

Only a few counts were recorded for this clonotype. The CDR3 DNA is TGTGCCAGCAGTTACTCGGAAAGACCCGGGACAGCAGAGGACACTGAAGCTTTCTTT. It yields the protein CASSYSERPGTAEDTEAFF. The V gene is TRBV6-5, the J gene TRBJ1-1, with 7 bases fitting TRBD1. V shed 0 bases and J 3 bases; nucleotides not matched to a gene: 16. Germline-derived CDR1 and CDR2 are MNHEY and SVGAGI. This CDR3 spans 19 amino acids.

This clonotype was found many times. This rearrangement joins TRBV12-3 or TRBV12-4 to TRBJ1-1; D remains unclear. V was pared by 1 base and J by 6 bases, with 18 bases between. The CDR3 runs to 16 residues. CDR3 coding DNA: TGTGCCAGCAGTTTAGACCCCGGACGGTCGTCGTCTGAAGCTTTCTTT. Translation: CASSLDPGRSSSEAFF.

Regarding this clonotype: This could be a read error, since a much larger clone is one nucleotide away. V is TRBV6-2 or TRBV6-3 and J is TRBJ1-4; 7 positions match TRBD1. This CDR3 has 14 residues. Germline lookup yields CDR1 MNHEY and CDR2 SVGEGT. The V and J ends lost 2 bases and 4 bases, in that order; junction bases with no gene match: 1. CDR3 loop: CASSYGTDNEKLFF. CDR3 DNA: TGTGCCAGCAGTTACGGGACAGATAATGAAAAACTGTTTTTT.

This clonotype was seen repeatedly, ten times or more. V gene TRBV11-3 combines with J gene TRBJ2-3; 8 bases are shared with TRBD2. J gave up 7 bases and V 5 bases, and 14 bases lay outside the gene matches. The CDR3 consists of 16 residues. Per the germline V gene, CDR1 is SGHNT and CDR2 is YENEEA. The CDR3 DNA sequence: TGTGCCAGCAGCGGGGGGGGGGTAGCGGGACCTTATACGCAGTATTTT. This gives the protein CASSGGGVAGPYTQYF. Complete variable domain (other parts from reference TRBV11-3 and TRBJ2-3): EAGVVQSPRYKIIEKKQPVAFWCNPISGHNTLYWYLQNLGQGPELLIRYENEEAVDDSQLPKDRFSAERLKGVDSTLKIQPAELGDSAVYLCASSGGGVAGPYTQYFGPGTRLTVL.

This clonotype was seen repeatedly, ten times or more. A junction end diverges from the germline sequence, so it may reflect a read error. This chain joins TRBV19 and TRBJ2-2; TRBD2 matches 9 bases. Germline V gene lookup returns CDR1 LNHDA and CDR2 SQIVND (reference sequence). CDR3 size: 17 residues. The CDR3 sequence is CASSHPSGLAKTGELFF. CDR3 nucleotide sequence: TGTGCCAGTAGTCACCCCAGCGGACTAGCGAAAACCGGGGAGCTGTTTTTT.

This clonotype has a handful of counts. This chain joins TRBV19 and TRBJ2-7; 9 bases line up with TRBD1. J was trimmed by 5 bases and V by 3 bases; bases with no gene match: 2. Germline V gene sequence: CDR1 LNHDA, CDR2 SQIVND (reference sequence). The CDR3 extends over 13 amino acids. The CDR3 nucleotides read TGTGCCAGTAGTATGAGGGACAGGGACGAGCAGTACTTC. Translating it yields CASSMRDRDEQYF.

This clonotype was counted ten times or more. V is TRBV7-2 and J is TRBJ1-1; no firm D call. CDR3 length: 15 amino acids. V lost 1 base to trimming and J lost 5 bases, with 14 bases between them. Per the germline V gene, CDR1 is SGHTA and CDR2 is FQGNSA. The CDR3 spells CASSLVAAPSTEAFF. The CDR3 DNA is TGTGCCAGCAGCTTAGTGGCAGCCCCGAGTACTGAAGCTTTCTTT.

In this sample, this clonotype turned up many times. The chain carries TRBV7-2 and TRBJ2-5; 11 bases match TRBD2. Germline values: CDR1 SGHTA, CDR2 FQGNSA. V shed 5 bases, J shed 4 bases, and the junction held 6 bases outside the gene matches. This CDR3 spans 15 amino acids. The CDR3 nucleotides are TGTGCCAGCAGCGACTACACTAGCGGGAGAGAGACCCAGTACTTC. Translated, it gives CASSDYTSGRETQYF.

Many counts were recorded for this clonotype. The rearrangement joins TRBV28 to TRBJ2-1; maybe TRBD2 (6 bases). Germline CDR1 is MDHEN and CDR2 is SYDVKM. This CDR3 region has 16 residues. The V gene lost 3 bases and the J gene lost 6 bases, with 18 bases spanning the gap. DNA of the CDR3: TGTGCCAGCAGTTTCCCCCTAGGCGGGCGGGGCAATGAGCAGTTCTTC. This translates into CASSFPLGGRGNEQFF. Supplemented by reference TRBV28 and TRBJ2-1, the full variable domain reads DVKVTQSSRYLVKRTGEKVFLECVQDMDHENMFWYRQDPGLGLRLIYFSYDVKMKEKGDIPEGYSVSREKKERFSLILESASTNQTSMYLCASSFPLGGRGNEQFFGPGTRLTVL.

This clonotype was counted between two and nine times. CDR3 protein: CASSHSPTGKGTEAFF. CDR3 bases: TGTGCCAGCAGCCACTCCCCCACAGGGAAGGGGACTGAAGCTTTCTTT. This chain joins TRBV3-1 and TRBJ1-1; possibly TRBD1 for D (6 bases). Germline V gives CDR1 LGHDT, CDR2 YNNKEL (reference sequence). Trimming shortened V by 3 bases and J by 5 bases, and 19 bases separated the two germline ends. The CDR3 is 16 amino acids.

This clonotype was seen ten or more times. The V and J genes are TRBV7-2 and TRBJ2-1, with D tentatively TRBD1 (7 bases). CDR3 length: 19 residues. CDR1 SGHTA and CDR2 FQGNSA come from the germline V gene. The V end was cut by 1 base, the J end by 14 bases, with 33 bases between. The CDR3 reads CASSLDGAVGTPRGDQEFF. The CDR3 coding sequence is TGTGCCAGCAGCTTAGATGGTGCGGTCGGCACTCCCAGGGGGGATCAGGAGTTCTTC.

The chain uses TRBV20-1 and TRBJ2-7; possible D gene TRBD1, 6 bases. The CDR3 contains 12 residues. Germline CDR1 DFQATT, CDR2 SNEGSKA (reference sequence). Deletions cut 1 base from V and 3 bases from J, with 7 bases between. CDR3 loop: CSARAGHYEQYF. The CDR3, as DNA: TGCAGTGCTAGAGCGGGACACTACGAGCAGTACTTC.

This clonotype was recorded many times. The V call is TRBV7-9, the J call TRBJ2-1; D unresolved. The germline V gene encodes CDR1 SEHNR and CDR2 FQNEAQ (reference sequence). The CDR3 is made up of 14 amino acids. V was pared by 5 bases and J by 5 bases, with 13 bases between. CDR3 nucleotides: TGTGCCAGCAGCCAGCCCCCGACTGACAATGAGCAGTTCTTC. Its translation: CASSQPPTDNEQFF.

Details on this clonotype: One end of the junction fails to match germline, which may point to a read error. This chain joins TRBV28 and TRBJ2-1, with D tentatively TRBD1 (7 bases). The CDR3 spans 15 residues. CDR1 is MDHEN, CDR2 SYDVKM, per germline. CDR3 in amino acids: CASSFNRGGLGEQSF. Written as DNA, the CDR3 is TGTGCCAGCAGTTTCAACAGGGGAGGACTCGGTGAGCAGTCCTTC.